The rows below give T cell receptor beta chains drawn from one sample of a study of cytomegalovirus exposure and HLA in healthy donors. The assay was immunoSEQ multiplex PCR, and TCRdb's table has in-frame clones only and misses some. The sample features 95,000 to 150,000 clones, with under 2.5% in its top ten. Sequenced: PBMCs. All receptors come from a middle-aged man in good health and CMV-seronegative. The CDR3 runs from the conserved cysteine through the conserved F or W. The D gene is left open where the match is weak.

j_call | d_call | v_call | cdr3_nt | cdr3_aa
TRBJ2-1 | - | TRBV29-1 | TGCAGCGTTGACGGGATAGAGCAGTTCTTC | CSVDGIEQFF
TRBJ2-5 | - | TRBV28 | TGTGCCAGCAGTTTACACGGACTTAGCCAAGAGACCCAGTACTTC | CASSLHGLSQETQYF
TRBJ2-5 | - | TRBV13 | TGTGCCAGCAGCTTTCCAATCACCGGGAATGGAGAGACCCAGTACTTC | CASSFPITGNGETQYF
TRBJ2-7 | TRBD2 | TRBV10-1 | TGCGCCAGCAGCCTCCTTGGACTAGCAGCTAATTACGAGCAGTACTTC | CASSLLGLAANYEQYF
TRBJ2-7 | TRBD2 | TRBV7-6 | TGTGCCAGCAGCTCCGACTCGGGGGGGTCCTACGAGCAGTACTTC | CASSSDSGGSYEQYF
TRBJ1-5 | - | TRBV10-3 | TGTGCCATCGGTGATACAGGGATTCAGCCCCAGCATTTT | CAIGDTGIQPQHF
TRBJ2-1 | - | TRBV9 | TGTGCCAGCAGCGTACAAAGCGGCGGATTTTACAATGAGCAGTTCTTC | CASSVQSGGFYNEQFF
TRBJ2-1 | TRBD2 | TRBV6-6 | TGTGCCAGCAGTGCCGGACTAGCGGGAGGAATGAATGAGCAGTTCTTC | CASSAGLAGGMNEQFF
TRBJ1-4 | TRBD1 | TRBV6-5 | TGTGCCAGCAGTACCCCAGGGGGCGGAGGTGAAAAACTGTTTTTT | CASSTPGGGGEKLFF
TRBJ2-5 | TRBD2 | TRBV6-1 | TGTGCCAGCAGTGAAGGACTAGCGGGAGGGGAGACCCAGTACTTC | CASSEGLAGGETQYF
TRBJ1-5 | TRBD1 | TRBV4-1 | TGCGCCAGCAGCCAAGTCTCAGCCACAGGGGGCCTGAATCAGCCCCAGCATTTT | CASSQVSATGGLNQPQHF
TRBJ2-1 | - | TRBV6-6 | TGTGCCAGCAGCCCCCGTGTCTTAGAGCAGTTCTTC | CASSPRVLEQFF
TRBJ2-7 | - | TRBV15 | TGTGCCACCAGCAGACCATCCTCAGGGGTCGAGCAGTACTTC | CATSRPSSGVEQYF
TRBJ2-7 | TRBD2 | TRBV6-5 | TGTGCCAGCAGGCCCCTAGCGGGAGGGTACGAGCAGTACTTC | CASRPLAGGYEQYF
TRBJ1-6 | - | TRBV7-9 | TGTGCCAGCAGCTTTTTCCAGGGTTCCCTCACACCCCTCCACTTT | CASSFFQGSLTPLHF
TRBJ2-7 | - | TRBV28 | TGTGCCAGCGGTGCCCCTCTACAGGGACCCTACGAGCAGTACTTC | CASGAPLQGPYEQYF
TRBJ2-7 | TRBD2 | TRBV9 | TGTGCCAGCAGCGAGGGACTACAGGCCTACGAGCAGTACTTC | CASSEGLQAYEQYF
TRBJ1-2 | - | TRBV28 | TGTGCCAGCAGTTGGGGGAGGTGGGGAGTAAGGTCTGATGGCTACACCTTC | CASSWGRWGVRSDGYTF
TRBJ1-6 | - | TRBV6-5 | TGTGCCAGCGGCCGACAGGTTTATAATTCACCCCTCCACTTT | CASGRQVYNSPLHF
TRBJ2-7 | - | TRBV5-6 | TGTGCCAGCAGCTCCCAGCGGGTATCCAGCGAGCAGTACTTC | CASSSQRVSSEQYF
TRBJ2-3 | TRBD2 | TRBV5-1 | TGCGCCAGCAGCTGGGGACTAGCGGGTTCTGATACGCAGTATTTT | CASSWGLAGSDTQYF
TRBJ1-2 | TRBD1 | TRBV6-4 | TGTGCCAGCAGCAAGGTCTGGAGGACAGGGGTTGAAGGCTACACCTTC | CASSKVWRTGVEGYTF
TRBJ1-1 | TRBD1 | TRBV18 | TGTGCCAGCTCCTACGGGACAGGGATGAACACTGAAGCTTTCTTT | CASSYGTGMNTEAFF
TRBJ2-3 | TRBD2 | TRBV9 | TGTGCCAGCAGCTCGGGACTAGCGGGTGAAGATACGCAGTATTTT | CASSSGLAGEDTQYF
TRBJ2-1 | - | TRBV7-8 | TGTGCCAGCAGCTTTGGCAACCCGCAACCGTTCTTC | CASSFGNPQPFF
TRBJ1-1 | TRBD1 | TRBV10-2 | TGCGCCAGCACCGCCCTACAGGGGTTGGCTGAAGCTTTCTTT | CASTALQGLAEAFF
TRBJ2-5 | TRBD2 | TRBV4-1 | TGCGCCAGCAGCCAATCTAGCGGGAGTGGGGAGACCCAGTACTTC | CASSQSSGSGETQYF
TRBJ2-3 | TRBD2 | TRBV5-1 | TGCGCCAGCAGCGGGGGGGGAGGGCCAGATACGCAGTATTTT | CASSGGGGPDTQYF
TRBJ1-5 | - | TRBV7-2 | TGTGCCAGCAGCTTAGGTGGCAGGGAAATTCAGCCCCAGCATTTT | CASSLGGREIQPQHF
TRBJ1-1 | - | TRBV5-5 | TGTGCCAGCAGCCCTATACTCATGAACACTGAAGCTTTCTTT | CASSPILMNTEAFF
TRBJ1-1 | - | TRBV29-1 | TGCAGCGTTGAAAATTCGGGGGGCGTAGGAACTGAAGCTTTCTTT | CSVENSGGVGTEAFF
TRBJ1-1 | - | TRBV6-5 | TGTGCCAGCACCCAGGGGTTCCAAAACACTGAAGCTTTCTTT | CASTQGFQNTEAFF
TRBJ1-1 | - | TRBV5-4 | TGTGCCAGCAGCACTTTAATTATTCGCGGGGAATACACTGAAGCTTTCTTT | CASSTLIIRGEYTEAFF
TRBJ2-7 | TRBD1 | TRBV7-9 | TGTGCCAGCAGCTTAGATATGGGACAGGGGCCGGAGCAGTACTTC | CASSLDMGQGPEQYF
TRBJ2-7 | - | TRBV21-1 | TGTGCCAGCAGCAAAGTCCTCCAGGGGTCTTGCGAGCAGTACTTC | CASSKVLQGSCEQYF
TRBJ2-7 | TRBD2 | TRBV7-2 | TGTGCCAGCAGCTGGGCGCGGGACTACTCCTACGAGCAGTACTTC | CASSWARDYSYEQYF
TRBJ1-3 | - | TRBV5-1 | TGCGCCAGCAGCTCGAGCGGGAAGACTGGAAACACCATATATTTT | CASSSSGKTGNTIYF
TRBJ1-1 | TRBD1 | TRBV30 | TGTGCCTGGAGACAGGGGGGGAACACTGAAGCTTTCTTT | CAWRQGGNTEAFF